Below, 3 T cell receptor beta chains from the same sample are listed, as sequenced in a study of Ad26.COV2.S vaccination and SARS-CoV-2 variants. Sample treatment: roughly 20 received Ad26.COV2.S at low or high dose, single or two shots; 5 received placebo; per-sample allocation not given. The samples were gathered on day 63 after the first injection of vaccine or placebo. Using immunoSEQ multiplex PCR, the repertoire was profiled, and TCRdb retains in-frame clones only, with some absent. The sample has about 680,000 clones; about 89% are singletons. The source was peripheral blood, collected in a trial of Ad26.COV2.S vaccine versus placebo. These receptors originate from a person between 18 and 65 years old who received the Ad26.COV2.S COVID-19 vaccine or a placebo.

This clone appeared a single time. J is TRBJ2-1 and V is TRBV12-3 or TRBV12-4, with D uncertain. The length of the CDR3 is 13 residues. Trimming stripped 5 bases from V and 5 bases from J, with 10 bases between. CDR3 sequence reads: CASSQTLNNEQFF. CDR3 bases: TGTGCCAGCAGTCAGACTCTAAACAATGAGCAGTTCTTC.

CDR3 DNA sequence: TGTGCCAGCAGCCTCGGAGAGGGGGTGAGCTCTGGAAACACCATATATTTT. As protein: CASSLGEGVSSGNTIYF. The V and J genes are TRBV4-2 and TRBJ1-3, with a tentative D call TRBD1 (6 bases). Germline CDR1 reads LGHNA; CDR2 reads YNFKEQ. The length of the CDR3 is 17 residues. Trimming pared 4 bases from V and 0 bases from J, leaving 16 bases between.

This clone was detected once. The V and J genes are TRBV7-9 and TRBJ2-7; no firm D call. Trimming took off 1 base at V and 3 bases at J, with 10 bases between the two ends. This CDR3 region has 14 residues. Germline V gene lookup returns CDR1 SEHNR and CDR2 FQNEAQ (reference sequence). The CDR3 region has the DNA TGTGCCAGCAGCTTAGAACACCTATACTACGAGCAGTACTTC. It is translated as CASSLEHLYYEQYF.